Listed below are T cell receptor beta chains from one sample, sequenced in a study of siplizumab effects on memory and regulatory T cells. TCRdb's table, derived via immunoSEQ multiplex PCR, lists solely in-frame clones and lacks some. Found here are under 95,000 clones, approximately 95% of them singletons; the top ten hold 0.3%. Sequenced: non-Treg CD4+ T cells sorted from blood. The receptors here all came from a human donor in good health. The CDR3 runs from the conserved cysteine through the conserved F or W. A D gene is named only where the DNA matches it firmly. Where a row states a size, it is once, few, many or the class of an expanded clone; other rows omit it.

D,size,V,J,CDR3,DNA
TRBD1,NA,TRBV6-5,TRBJ2-7,CASSYIDRGGEQYF,TGTGCCAGCAGTTATATAGACAGGGGAGGCGAGCAGTACTTC
NA,NA,TRBV5-1,TRBJ2-1,CASSANRGTLNEQFF,TGCGCCAGCAGCGCCAACCGGGGAACCCTCAATGAGCAGTTCTTC
NA,NA,TRBV7-9,TRBJ1-1,CASSPRGPTSTEAFF,TGTGCCAGCAGCCCTCGCGGGCCTACCTCCACTGAAGCTTTCTTT
NA,once,TRBV9,TRBJ2-2,CASSVVQAIANTGELFF,TGTGCCAGCAGCGTAGTACAGGCGATCGCGAACACCGGGGAGCTGTTTTTT
NA,NA,TRBV5-4,TRBJ2-7,CASSLVGAHEQYF,TGTGCCAGCAGCTTGGTCGGTGCCCACGAGCAGTACTTC
TRBD2,NA,TRBV11-2,TRBJ2-1,CASSLGGAGGPGNEQFF,TGTGCCAGCAGCTTAGGAGGAGCGGGGGGGCCGGGGAATGAGCAGTTCTTC
NA,NA,TRBV7-2,TRBJ1-2,CASSLRTGRAGYGYTF,TGTGCCAGCAGCTTAAGAACAGGGCGGGCAGGCTATGGCTACACCTTC
NA,NA,TRBV7-2,TRBJ1-6,CASSLAGRESPLHF,TGTGCCAGCAGCTTAGCCGGGAGAGAGTCACCCCTCCACTTT
TRBD1,NA,TRBV7-6,TRBJ1-2,CASSSPGTAYGYTF,TGTGCCAGCAGCTCGCCGGGGACAGCCTATGGCTACACCTTC
NA,NA,TRBV30,TRBJ1-2,CAWSGGGDYGYTF,TGTGCCTGGTCGGGCGGGGGTGACTATGGCTACACCTTC
NA,NA,TRBV11-2,TRBJ1-1,CASSRGSGGTNAEAFF,TGTGCCAGCAGCCGAGGGTCTGGGGGGACGAACGCTGAAGCTTTCTTT
TRBD2,NA,TRBV7-9,TRBJ2-1,CASSGLADEQFF,TGTGCCAGCAGCGGACTAGCCGATGAGCAGTTCTTC
NA,NA,TRBV7-2,TRBJ1-1,CASSLVSSAGTEAFF,TGTGCCAGCAGCTTAGTTTCCAGCGCTGGCACTGAAGCTTTCTTT
NA,once,TRBV2,TRBJ1-4,CASRNWGFGEKLFF,TGTGCCAGCAGAAATTGGGGTTTTGGAGAAAAACTGTTTTTT
TRBD1,NA,TRBV5-1,TRBJ1-1,CASSLRAGQANTEAFF,TGCGCCAGCAGTTTACGGGCGGGACAGGCGAACACTGAAGCTTTCTTT
NA,NA,TRBV21-1,TRBJ2-4,CASSKVAAKNIQYF,TGTGCCAGCAGCAAAGTGGCAGCCAAAAACATTCAGTACTTC
NA,NA,TRBV5-1,TRBJ1-2,CASSLGRENYGYTF,TGCGCCAGCAGCTTGGGCCGGGAAAACTATGGCTACACCTTC
TRBD1,NA,TRBV7-9,TRBJ1-2,CASSSGTGDYGYTF,TGTGCCAGCAGCTCGGGGACAGGGGACTATGGCTACACCTTC
TRBD2,NA,TRBV4-1,TRBJ2-3,CASSQDFLAGASSTDTQYF,TGCGCCAGCAGCCAAGATTTTTTAGCGGGGGCCTCTAGCACAGATACGCAGTATTTT
NA,NA,TRBV6-6,TRBJ2-7,CASSKGDEQYF,TGTGCCAGCAGTAAGGGAGACGAGCAGTACTTC
NA,NA,TRBV11-2,TRBJ2-3,CASRSTGSTDTQYF,TGTGCCAGCAGGAGTACAGGGAGCACAGATACGCAGTATTTT
TRBD2,NA,TRBV5-1,TRBJ2-2,CASSLDAAGPTGELFF,TGCGCCAGCAGCTTGGACGCAGCGGGGCCCACCGGGGAGCTGTTTTTT
TRBD1,NA,TRBV15,TRBJ2-1,CATSRSPKDRAQQFF,TGTGCCACCAGCAGATCACCAAAGGACAGGGCACAGCAGTTCTTC
NA,NA,TRBV28,TRBJ1-2,CASSFTGNHGYTF,TGTGCCAGCAGTTTTACAGGGAACCATGGCTACACCTTC
NA,NA,TRBV30,TRBJ1-1,CAWSFLTGGHTEAFF,TGTGCCTGGAGTTTTCTGACAGGCGGTCACACTGAAGCTTTCTTT
TRBD2,NA,TRBV7-9,TRBJ2-1,CASSPTSGGYNEQFF,TGTGCCAGCAGTCCTACTAGCGGGGGTTACAATGAGCAGTTCTTC
NA,NA,TRBV7-9,TRBJ1-1,CASSLEGHRNTEAFF,TGTGCCAGCAGCTTAGAGGGACATCGTAACACTGAAGCTTTCTTT
NA,NA,TRBV5-1,TRBJ2-4,CASSLEGDANIQYF,TGCGCCAGCAGCTTGGAGGGGGACGCAAACATTCAGTACTTC
TRBD1,NA,TRBV27,TRBJ1-5,CASSQAQGGAGPQHF,TGTGCCAGCAGCCAGGCCCAGGGGGGGGCTGGGCCCCAGCATTTT
NA,few,TRBV5-5,TRBJ1-6,CASSFELGADSPLHF,TGTGCCAGCAGCTTCGAGCTAGGGGCAGATTCACCCCTCCACTTT
TRBD1,once,TRBV4-1,TRBJ2-3,CASSPRDRVGDTQYF,TGCGCCAGCAGCCCCCGGGACAGGGTAGGAGATACGCAGTATTTT
TRBD1,NA,TRBV19,TRBJ1-2,CASSSPGQGTRNVNYGYTF,TGTGCCAGTAGTTCGCCGGGACAGGGGACCCGAAATGTAAACTATGGCTACACCTTC
NA,NA,TRBV7-2,TRBJ2-5,CASSLVETQYF,TGTGCCAGCAGCTTAGTAGAGACCCAGTACTTC
TRBD2,NA,TRBV7-2,TRBJ2-7,CASSRVAGDHEQYF,TGTGCCAGCAGCCGGGTAGCGGGAGATCACGAGCAGTACTTC
NA,NA,TRBV10-3,TRBJ2-3,CAINRDGDTDTQYF,TGTGCCATCAATAGGGACGGAGACACAGATACGCAGTATTTT
NA,few,TRBV5-4,TRBJ2-1,CASSLAGSNEQFF,TGTGCCAGCAGCTTGGCAGGGAGCAATGAGCAGTTCTTC
NA,NA,TRBV2,TRBJ2-2,CASRMGPNTGELFF,TGTGCCAGCAGGATGGGACCTAACACCGGGGAGCTGTTTTTT
TRBD1,NA,TRBV9,TRBJ1-1,CASSAGGQGGTEAFF,TGTGCCAGCAGCGCCGGAGGACAGGGGGGCACTGAAGCTTTCTTT
NA,NA,TRBV15,TRBJ1-1,CATSKAGTANTEAFF,TGTGCCACCAGCAAAGCCGGGACGGCGAACACTGAAGCTTTCTTT
NA,once,TRBV7-3,TRBJ2-3,CASSLMGARGTDTQYF,TGTGCCAGCAGCTTAATGGGGGCGCGGGGCACAGATACGCAGTATTTT
TRBD1,NA,TRBV10-2,TRBJ2-4,CASSEFNRGSKNIQYF,TGCGCCAGCAGTGAATTTAACAGGGGGTCCAAAAACATTCAGTACTTC
TRBD1,NA,TRBV11-2,TRBJ1-1,CASSLETGRYTEAFF,TGTGCCAGCAGCTTAGAGACAGGGCGGTACACTGAAGCTTTCTTT
NA,NA,TRBV10-1,TRBJ2-6,CASSEQGDYSGANVLTF,TGCGCCAGCAGTGAACAGGGGGACTACTCTGGGGCCAACGTCCTGACTTTC
NA,NA,TRBV7-9,TRBJ1-2,CASSSGLDYGYTF,TGTGCCAGCAGCTCTGGTTTGGACTATGGCTACACCTTC
NA,NA,TRBV10-3,TRBJ1-5,CAISSGPPIGNQPQHF,TGTGCCATCAGCTCCGGGCCCCCTATCGGCAATCAGCCCCAGCATTTT
NA,NA,TRBV18,TRBJ1-1,CASSKSSKAVAEAFF,TGTGCCAGCTCGAAATCGTCAAAAGCGGTAGCTGAAGCTTTCTTT
TRBD1,NA,TRBV5-1,TRBJ1-2,CASSLQGQGIYGYTF,TGCGCCAGCAGCTTGCAAGGACAGGGAATCTATGGCTACACCTTC
NA,NA,TRBV28,TRBJ1-2,CASSVQGPGGYTF,TGTGCCAGCAGTGTGCAGGGACCCGGAGGCTACACCTTC
TRBD1,NA,TRBV19,TRBJ1-5,CASSMDRLSNQPQHF,TGTGCCAGTAGTATGGACAGGCTTAGCAATCAGCCCCAGCATTTT
NA,NA,TRBV7-2,TRBJ2-7,CASSLRVGGIYEQYF,TGTGCCAGCAGCTTAAGGGTAGGGGGAATATACGAGCAGTACTTC
NA,NA,TRBV5-1,TRBJ1-2,CASAYSGREHGYTF,TGCGCCAGCGCCTACAGCGGGAGGGAGCATGGCTACACCTTC
NA,NA,TRBV6-1,TRBJ2-2,CASSESRITRIGELFF,TGTGCCAGCAGTGAATCCCGGATAACGAGGATCGGGGAGCTGTTTTTT
NA,NA,TRBV7-8,TRBJ1-5,CASSHWGAQNQPQHF,TGTGCCAGCAGCCACTGGGGGGCCCAGAATCAGCCCCAGCATTTT